Presented here are 12 T cell receptor beta chains from one specimen sequenced in a study of blood T cell repertoires in COVID-19. Sequenced by immunoSEQ multiplex PCR; TCRdb stores in-frame clones only, minus some. The repertoire includes roughly 60,000 clones, 75% to 85% of them detected once, and 5.6% sits in the top ten. Source material: peripheral blood. The source of these receptors is a woman aged 55-70 years with acute or convalescent COVID-19.

Only one count was recorded for this clone. The chain uses TRBV3-1 (or the pseudogene TRBV3-2) and TRBJ2-2; D is undetermined. The CDR3 contains 14 residues. The germline V and J ends were trimmed by 2 bases and 4 bases, with 8 bases remaining between them. The germline gives CDR1 LGHDT, CDR2 YNNKEL (reference sequence). Here the CDR3 reads CASSQTQATGELFF. CDR3 in DNA: TGTGCCAGCAGCCAAACGCAGGCCACCGGGGAGCTGTTTTTT.

The chain has TRBV5-1 and TRBJ2-5; 13 bases align to TRBD2. This CDR3 has 18 residues. Germline V lookup: CDR1 SGHRS, CDR2 YFSETQ. V lost 4 bases and J lost 4; bases outside the gene matches: 13. Here the CDR3 reads CASSRLRGLAGSVETQYF. The CDR3 bases are TGCGCCAGCAGCCGCCTCCGGGGACTAGCGGGGAGCGTAGAGACCCAGTACTTC. Using reference TRBV5-1 and TRBJ2-5 for the parts outside the CDR3, the full variable domain is KAGVTQTPRYLIKTRGQQVTLSCSPISGHRSVSWYQQTPGQGLQFLFEYFSETQRNKGNFPGRFSGRQFSNSRSEMNVSTLELGDSALYLCASSRLRGLAGSVETQYFGPGTRLLVL.

This rearrangement joins TRBV7-9 to TRBJ1-5; D is uncertain. This CDR3 has 15 residues. With 0 bases removed from V and 3 bases from J, the gap between germline ends came to 9 bases. Germline assignment: CDR1 SEHNR and CDR2 FQNEAQ (reference sequence). This chain's CDR3 is CASSLAGGDNQPQHF. DNA for the CDR3: TGTGCCAGCAGCTTAGCGGGAGGAGACAATCAGCCCCAGCATTTT.

The V gene is TRBV9, the J gene TRBJ2-3; 10 nucleotides agree with TRBD2. Germline V gives CDR1 SGDLS, CDR2 YYNGEE. The CDR3 is 18 amino acids. Germline trimming cut 0 bases from V and 1 base from J; bases unmatched to any gene: 8. The CDR3 here is CASSVASGGASGTDTQYF. CDR3 coding DNA: TGTGCCAGCAGCGTAGCGAGCGGGGGGGCCTCGGGCACAGATACGCAGTATTTT.

The V gene is TRBV5-4, the J gene TRBJ2-1; D might be TRBD2 (6 bases). Germline V lookup: CDR1 SGHNT, CDR2 YYREEE (reference sequence). CDR3 length: 16 amino acids. Trimming cost V 0 bases and J 4 bases, with 14 bases left between them. The DNA of the CDR3 is TGTGCCAGCAGCTTGGATCCAGGGAGGCTATACAATGAGCAGTTCTTC. This codes for CASSLDPGRLYNEQFF.

This sequence joins TRBV5-4 and TRBJ1-6, with TRBD1 matching over 7 bases. In germline, CDR1 is SGHNT, CDR2 YYREEE (reference sequence). This CDR3 is built from 15 residues. V was pared by 2 bases and J by 5 bases, with 4 bases of the junction left unmatched. CDR3 in amino acids: CASSFGDRHNSPLHF. In DNA, the CDR3 is TGTGCCAGCAGCTTTGGGGACAGACATAATTCACCCCTCCACTTT. Based on the CDR3 plus reference TRBV5-4 and TRBJ1-6, the full variable domain is ETGVTQSPTHLIKTRGQQVTLRCSSQSGHNTVSWYQQALGQGPQFIFQYYREEENGRGNFPPRFSGLQFPNYSSELNVNALELDDSALYLCASSFGDRHNSPLHFGNGTRLTVT.

The gene calls are TRBV7-8 and TRBJ2-3; the D gene is possibly TRBD2 (7 bases). Trimming removed 3 bases from V and 0 bases from J, with 13 bases in between. The CDR3 extends over 16 amino acids. Germline assignment: CDR1 SGHVS and CDR2 FQNEAQ. As DNA, the CDR3 is TGTGCCAGCAGCTTGGGAGGGACAACTAGCACAGATACGCAGTATTTT. It codes for CASSLGGTTSTDTQYF.

This rearrangement joins TRBV3-1 (or the pseudogene TRBV3-2) to TRBJ1-1, with a tentative D call TRBD1 (5 bases). CDR3 size: 14 residues. CDR1 and CDR2 from the germline V gene are LGHDT and YNNKEL (reference sequence). V shed 6 bases and J shed 6 bases, with 17 bases lying between them. CDR3 residues: CASRARGTGAEAFF. The DNA for the CDR3 is TGTGCCAGCAGGGCCCGGGGGACTGGGGCTGAAGCTTTCTTT.

The CDR3 loop is CASSREDTEAFF. CDR3 DNA sequence: TGTGCCAGCAGCCGTGAGGACACTGAAGCTTTCTTT. This chain uses TRBV7-9 with TRBJ1-1; D not certain. Per germline, CDR1 SEHNR and CDR2 FQNEAQ (reference sequence). This CDR3 is 12 amino acids long. The V and J ends lost 5 bases and 3 bases respectively, with 7 bases between them.

V and J are TRBV6-5 and TRBJ1-2; possible D gene TRBD1, 6 bases. Trimming shortened V by 2 bases and J by 8 bases, and 12 bases separated the two germline ends. Germline CDR1 MNHEY, CDR2 SVGAGI. CDR3 length: 13 amino acids. As DNA, the CDR3 is TGTGCCAGCAGTTACACTGGACAGTCCGGCTACACCTTC. It translates to CASSYTGQSGYTF.

V is TRBV6-5 and J is TRBJ2-3; TRBD2 is a possible D gene (6 bases). Trimming cost V 8 bases and J 2 bases, with 17 bases left between them. The CDR3 length is 15 residues. Germline V CDR1 and CDR2: MNHEY, SVGAGI. CDR3 nucleotide sequence: TGTGCCAGCCCTTCGGAATCGGGGGACACAGATACGCAGTATTTT. Amino acids: CASPSESGDTDTQYF.

The gene calls are TRBV2 and TRBJ1-1; D may be TRBD1 (5 bases). The germline V gene encodes CDR1 SNHLY and CDR2 FYNNEI. V lost 2 bases to trimming and J lost 1 base, with 14 bases between them. The CDR3 is 16 residues long. CDR3 sequence: CASSEIIWGENTEAFF. The DNA for the CDR3 is TGTGCCAGCAGTGAAATAATATGGGGGGAGAACACTGAAGCTTTCTTT.